There are a few counts of the clone carrying this T cell receptor (beta chain). The sample comes from a study of blood T cell repertoires in COVID-19. Study-level information: Italy, Spain and the United States were the sources of the convalescent and acute COVID-19 samples. Nucleic acid was either cDNA or gDNA, and it came from T cells, B-cell-depleted T cells, or PBMCs.

As handled by the study authors: By means of reference gene primer amplification, nucleated cell counts were estimated. Sequenced by immunoSEQ multiplex PCR; TCRdb stores in-frame clones only, minus some. The V and J calls and the clone size are those of that table, but D and trimming were determined from the DNA. The sample carries about 140,000 clones, around nine tenths recorded once. This CDR3 contains 16 residues. Unmatched junction bases numbered 4, after V lost 2 bases and J lost 0 bases. Per the germline V gene, CDR1 is ENHRY and CDR2 is SYGVKD. This sequence was found in a human donor in a cohort sampled during active COVID-19. V usage is TRBV10-3 and J usage is TRBJ1-5, with TRBD1 identical over 7 bases. Sequenced: peripheral blood. CDR3 loop: CAISEGDRLSNQPQHF. The CDR3 DNA reads TGTGCCATCAGTGAGGGGGACAGACTTAGCAATCAGCCCCAGCATTTT.